The T cell receptor (beta chain) described here comes from a study of CD8 T cells in ankylosing spondylitis (dated by TCRdb to about 2017). With regard to the full study: To find TCR variants linked to disease, the study profiled T cell receptor beta repertoires in ankylosing spondylitis patients and healthy donors. The full study cohort comprised approximately 23 ankylosing spondylitis patients and 110 or so healthy donors. Peripheral blood samples were taken, and synovial fluid was additionally collected from ankylosing spondylitis patients.

The CDR3 spans 12 residues, from the cysteine through the phenylalanine. Only the CDR3 DNA is retained, 36 bases long and in frame from the first base. A distance of 12 bases separates the germline ends of V and J, which lose 4 bases and 9 bases respectively. Sequences KGHSY (CDR1) and FQNENV (CDR2) are obtained from the germline V gene. Instrument on record: Illumina HiSeq 2500. TCR beta libraries were prepared by quantitative 5'-RACE with molecular barcodes. The study's own analysis went as follows. A new computational method, built on a probabilistic model of VDJ rearrangement, was used to identify disease-linked TCR variants. The public reads were quality trimmed at Q25 with fastp and then assembled into clones with MiXCR by TCRdb, keeping productive beta chains. Every distinct CDR3 protein forms one entry, paired with its most common genes and DNA. These V and J calls rely on TCRdb rather than the paper's analysis. The sample table holds about 450,000 distinct CDR3 sequences, of which roughly 27% were seen once. Jointly, the top ten make up about 0.89% of the sample.

The study at large found these results: Blood from ankylosing spondylitis patients appeared to be characterized by a TCR beta motif made up of several highly homologous amino acid variants. The disease-linked clones were reported as significantly enriched in matched synovial fluid samples from ankylosing spondylitis patients. The disease-linked clones had a CD8+ phenotype and were found at relatively low frequencies in peripheral blood. Some TCR beta motif variants had previously been reported in synovial fluid and blood of reactive arthritis patients, which suggested common disease-initiation mechanisms.

To note about this clonotype: Its binding antigen is unknown. Per-base quality was not reported, and no clone a single base away is much larger than it.

This receptor was taken from a male donor with ankylosing spondylitis. The sequencing sample was made of blood, either unsorted or a sorted T cell fraction (not recorded which). The chain is made from TRBV16 and TRBJ1-2, with an unclear D gene assignment. The DNA reads as follows: TGTGCCAGCAGCCCCTTCAAAGGGAGCTACACCTTC. Translated, this gives CASSPFKGSYTF. Outside the CDR3, residues come from the reference TRBV16 and TRBJ1-2 proteins, so the full variable domain is: GEEVAQTPKHLVRGEGQKAKLYCAPIKGHSYVFWYQQVLKNEFKFLISFQNENVFDETGMPKERFSAKCLPNSPCSLEIQATKLEDSAVYFCASSPFKGSYTFGSGTRLTVV.